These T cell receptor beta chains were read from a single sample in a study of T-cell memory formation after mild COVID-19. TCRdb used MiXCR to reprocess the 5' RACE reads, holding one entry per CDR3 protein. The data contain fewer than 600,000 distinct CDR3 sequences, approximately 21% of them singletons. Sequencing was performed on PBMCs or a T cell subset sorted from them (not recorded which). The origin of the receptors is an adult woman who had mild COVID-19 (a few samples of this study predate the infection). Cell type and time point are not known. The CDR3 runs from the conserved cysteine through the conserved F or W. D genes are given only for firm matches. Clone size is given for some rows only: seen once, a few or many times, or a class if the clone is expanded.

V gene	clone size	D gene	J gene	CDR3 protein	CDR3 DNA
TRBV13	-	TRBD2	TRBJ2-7	CASSPEGGLAGESSYEQYF	TGTGCCAGCAGCCCCGAGGGTGGACTAGCGGGGGAGAGCTCCTACGAGCAGTACTTC
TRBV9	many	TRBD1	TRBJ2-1	CASSVASAGGQFF	TGTGCCAGCAGCGTAGCTTCGGCAGGGGGGCAGTTCTTC
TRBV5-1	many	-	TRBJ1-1	CASSLDRLNTEAFF	TGCGCCAGCAGCTTGGACAGGTTGAACACTGAAGCTTTCTTT
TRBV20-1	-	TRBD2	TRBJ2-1	CSAPRTSGRARSYNEQFF	TGCAGTGCCCCGAGGACTAGCGGGAGGGCCAGGTCCTACAATGAGCAGTTCTTC
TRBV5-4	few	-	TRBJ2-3	CASSLRSSSGDTQYF	TGTGCCAGCAGCTTGCGGAGTAGCTCGGGAGATACGCAGTATTTT
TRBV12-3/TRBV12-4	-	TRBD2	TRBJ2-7	CASSFSLQGQAGGGYEQYF	TGTGCCAGCAGTTTCTCATTACAGGGTCAAGCGGGAGGTGGCTACGAGCAGTACTTC
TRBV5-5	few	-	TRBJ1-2	CASSLDWGANYGYTF	TGTGCCAGCAGCTTGGACTGGGGAGCTAACTATGGCTACACCTTC
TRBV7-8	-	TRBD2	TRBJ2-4	CASSLQGGGNIQYF	TGTGCCAGCAGCTTACAGGGCGGGGGAAACATTCAGTACTTC
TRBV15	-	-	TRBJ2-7	CATSSREGARGYEQYF	TGTGCCACCAGCTCCCGGGAGGGGGCCAGGGGGTACGAGCAGTACTTC
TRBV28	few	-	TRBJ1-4	CASSFLPTRDNEKLFF	TGTGCCAGCTCCTTTTTACCGACAAGGGATAATGAAAAACTGTTTTTT
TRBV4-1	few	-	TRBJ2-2	CASSPDNTGELFF	TGCGCCAGCAGCCCAGATAACACCGGGGAGCTGTTTTTT
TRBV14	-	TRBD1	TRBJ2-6	CASSQMSGRGLPGANVLTF	TGTGCCAGCAGCCAAATGAGCGGCAGGGGGCTTCCTGGGGCCAACGTCCTGACTTTC
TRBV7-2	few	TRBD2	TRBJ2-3	CASSLRREGTDTQYF	TGTGCCAGCAGCTTACGGCGGGAGGGCACAGATACGCAGTATTTT
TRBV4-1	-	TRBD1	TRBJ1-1	CASSQEYKQGRSAFF	TGCGCCAGCAGCCAAGAATACAAACAGGGGAGGTCAGCTTTCTTT
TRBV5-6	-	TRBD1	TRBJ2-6	CASSLRRPGQVSSGANVLTF	TGTGCCAGCAGCTTGAGGCGTCCGGGACAGGTGAGCTCTGGGGCCAACGTCCTGACTTTC
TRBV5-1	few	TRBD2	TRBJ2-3	CASSNAGVFIDTQYF	TGCGCCAGCAGTAATGCGGGGGTTTTTATAGATACGCAGTATTTT
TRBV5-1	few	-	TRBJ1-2	CASSLAVGAGGYTF	TGCGCCAGCAGCTTGGCGGTGGGGGCAGGAGGCTACACCTTC
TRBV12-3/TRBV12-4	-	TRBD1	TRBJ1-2	CASSSYPTGGGYTF	TGTGCCAGCAGTTCCTACCCTACAGGGGGCGGCTACACCTTC
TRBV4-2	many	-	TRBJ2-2	CASSQGAAGELFF	TGTGCCAGCAGCCAAGGAGCGGCCGGGGAGCTGTTTTTT
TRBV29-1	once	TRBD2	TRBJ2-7	CSVITATETSFYEQYF	TGCAGCGTAATAACCGCGACAGAGACTAGCTTCTACGAGCAGTACTTC
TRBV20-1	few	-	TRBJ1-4	CSAHRGGTNEKLFF	TGCAGTGCTCACCGGGGAGGAACTAATGAAAAACTGTTTTTT
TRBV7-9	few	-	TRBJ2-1	CASSLGPSRNEQFF	TGTGCCAGCAGCCTGGGACCCTCGAGGAATGAGCAGTTCTTC
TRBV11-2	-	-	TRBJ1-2	CASSRQERFYGYTF	TGTGCCAGCAGCAGACAGGAGCGATTCTATGGCTACACCTTC
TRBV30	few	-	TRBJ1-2	CAWSVANYGYTF	TGTGCCTGGAGCGTGGCTAACTATGGCTACACCTTC
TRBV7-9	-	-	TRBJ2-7	CASSFDGFYEQYF	TGTGCCAGCAGCTTTGACGGGTTCTACGAGCAGTACTTC
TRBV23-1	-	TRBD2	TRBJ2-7	CASSQRVGTSGNPISYEQYF	TGCGCCAGCAGTCAACGAGTGGGGACTAGCGGAAACCCTATTTCCTACGAGCAGTACTTC
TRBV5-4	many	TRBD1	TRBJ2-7	CASSFRDRGRYEQYF	TGTGCCAGCAGCTTCCGCGACAGGGGGCGCTACGAGCAGTACTTC
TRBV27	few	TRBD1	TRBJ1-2	CASSFNPGQGPLGYTF	TGTGCCAGCAGCTTTAACCCGGGACAGGGCCCGTTAGGCTACACCTTC
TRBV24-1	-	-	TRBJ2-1	CATSDLFKGRNEQFF	TGTGCCACCAGTGATTTGTTTAAGGGGAGGAATGAGCAGTTCTTC
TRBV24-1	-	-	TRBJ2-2	CATSDPGASGELFF	TGTGCCACCAGCGACCCAGGGGCAAGCGGGGAGCTGTTTTTT
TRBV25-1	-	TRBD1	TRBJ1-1	CASSEPGGEATEAFF	TGTGCCAGCAGTGAGCCAGGGGGCGAGGCCACTGAAGCTTTCTTT
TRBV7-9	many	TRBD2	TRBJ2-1	CASSSQLAGGIGLF	TGTGCCAGCAGCTCACAGCTAGCGGGAGGAATCGGGCTCTTC
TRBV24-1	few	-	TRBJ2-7	CATSDSRDPSYEQYF	TGTGCCACCAGTGATTCCCGGGACCCATCCTACGAGCAGTACTTC
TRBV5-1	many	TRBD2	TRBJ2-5	CASSLVGGSIQETQYF	TGCGCCAGCAGCTTGGTTGGCGGGAGCATCCAAGAGACCCAGTACTTC